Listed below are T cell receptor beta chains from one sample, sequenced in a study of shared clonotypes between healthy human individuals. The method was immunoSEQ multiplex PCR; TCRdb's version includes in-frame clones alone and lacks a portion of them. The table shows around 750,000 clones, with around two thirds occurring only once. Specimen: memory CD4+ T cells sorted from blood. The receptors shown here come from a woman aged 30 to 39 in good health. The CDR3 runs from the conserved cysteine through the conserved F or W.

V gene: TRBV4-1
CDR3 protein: CASSQGPYYGYTF

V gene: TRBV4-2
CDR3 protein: CASSQETEYNEQFF

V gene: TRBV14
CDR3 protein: CASSRLASHNEQFF

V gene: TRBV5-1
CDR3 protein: CASSLDNSYNEQFF

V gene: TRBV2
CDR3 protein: CASSGLAEVEKLFF

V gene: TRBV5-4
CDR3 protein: CASSKDSSNTEAFF

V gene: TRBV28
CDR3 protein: CASSPHAVSSQPQHF

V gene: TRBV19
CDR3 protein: CASSITRNQPQHF

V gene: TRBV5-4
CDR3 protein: CASSSFYEQYF

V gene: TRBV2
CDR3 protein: CASGQQAPIYNEQFF

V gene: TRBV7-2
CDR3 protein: CASSLDTGAYEQYF

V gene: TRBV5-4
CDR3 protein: CASSLGNYEQYF

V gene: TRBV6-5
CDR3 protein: CASSYVQGVSYEQYF

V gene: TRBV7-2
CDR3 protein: CASSLVKSSYEQYF

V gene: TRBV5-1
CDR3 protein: CASSRSAAKAEAFF

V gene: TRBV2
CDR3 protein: CASSAGSLGEAFF

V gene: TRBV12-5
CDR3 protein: CASGLVLGQGATEAFF

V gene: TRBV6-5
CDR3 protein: CASRPGTANYGYTF

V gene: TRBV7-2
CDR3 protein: CASSSRDRAYEQYF

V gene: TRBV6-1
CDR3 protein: CASSEVVDRPYNEQFF

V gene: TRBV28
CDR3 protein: CASSSASGTPFRPYEQYF

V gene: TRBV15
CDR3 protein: CATSSLYDSGRRSKTGELFF

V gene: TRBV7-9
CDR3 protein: CASSSTRDTEAFF

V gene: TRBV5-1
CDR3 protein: CASSWQEGRGETQYF

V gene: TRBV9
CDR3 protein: CASSVGTRTDTQYF

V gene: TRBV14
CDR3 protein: CASSQPGLNTEAFF

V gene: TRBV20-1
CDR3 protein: CSAKAHYEQYF

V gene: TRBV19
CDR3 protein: CASSKVAGGTGELFF

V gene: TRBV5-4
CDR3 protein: CASTGTSDSGANVLTF

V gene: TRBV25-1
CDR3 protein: CASSLKGSEQFF

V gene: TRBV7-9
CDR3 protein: CASSPSAGAGNQPQHF

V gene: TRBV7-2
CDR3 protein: CASSLEGRGNQPQHF

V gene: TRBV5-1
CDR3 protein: CASSLGPGQETQYF